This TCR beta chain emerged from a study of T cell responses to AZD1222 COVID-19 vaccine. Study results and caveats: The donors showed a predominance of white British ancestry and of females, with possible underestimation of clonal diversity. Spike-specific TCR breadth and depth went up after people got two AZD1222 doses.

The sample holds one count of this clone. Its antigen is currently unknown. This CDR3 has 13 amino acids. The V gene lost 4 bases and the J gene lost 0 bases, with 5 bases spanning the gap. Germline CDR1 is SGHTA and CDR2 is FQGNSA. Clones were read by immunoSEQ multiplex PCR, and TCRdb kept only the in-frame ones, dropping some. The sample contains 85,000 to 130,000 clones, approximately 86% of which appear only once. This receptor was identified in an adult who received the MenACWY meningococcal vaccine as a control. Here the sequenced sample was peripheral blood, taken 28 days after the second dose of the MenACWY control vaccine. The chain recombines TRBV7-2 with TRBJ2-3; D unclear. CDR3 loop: CASSSSSTDTQYF. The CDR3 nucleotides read TGTGCCAGCAGCTCTAGTAGCACAGATACGCAGTATTTT.